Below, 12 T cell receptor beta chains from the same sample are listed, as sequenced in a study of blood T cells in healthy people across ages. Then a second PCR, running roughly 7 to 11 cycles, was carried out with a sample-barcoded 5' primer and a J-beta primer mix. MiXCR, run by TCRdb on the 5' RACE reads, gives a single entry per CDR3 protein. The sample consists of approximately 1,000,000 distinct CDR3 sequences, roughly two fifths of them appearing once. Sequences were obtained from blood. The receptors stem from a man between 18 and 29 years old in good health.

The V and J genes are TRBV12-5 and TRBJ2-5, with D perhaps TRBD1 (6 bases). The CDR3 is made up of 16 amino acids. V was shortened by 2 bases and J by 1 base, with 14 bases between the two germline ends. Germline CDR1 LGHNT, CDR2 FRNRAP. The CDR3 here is CASGLRGHRGQETQYF. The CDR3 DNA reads TGTGCTAGTGGTTTGCGGGGACATCGGGGCCAAGAGACCCAGTACTTC.

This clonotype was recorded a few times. The chain's CDR3 is CASSSPVGLNVYNEQFF. The CDR3 region has the DNA TGTGCCAGCAGCTCGCCCGTTGGGCTAAACGTATACAATGAGCAGTTCTTC. The chain is built from TRBV11-1 and TRBJ2-1; unclear D gene. Trimming cost V 4 bases and J 4 bases, with 20 bases left between them. The CDR3 loop spans 17 amino acids. Germline V CDR1 and CDR2: SGHAT, FQDESV (reference sequence).

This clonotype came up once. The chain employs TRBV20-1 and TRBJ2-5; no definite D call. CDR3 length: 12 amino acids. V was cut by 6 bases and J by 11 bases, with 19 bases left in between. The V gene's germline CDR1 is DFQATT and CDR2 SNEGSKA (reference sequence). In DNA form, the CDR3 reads TGCAGTGCGCCAGTCTCCCGCGATGAGCAGTACTTC. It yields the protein CSAPVSRDEQYF.

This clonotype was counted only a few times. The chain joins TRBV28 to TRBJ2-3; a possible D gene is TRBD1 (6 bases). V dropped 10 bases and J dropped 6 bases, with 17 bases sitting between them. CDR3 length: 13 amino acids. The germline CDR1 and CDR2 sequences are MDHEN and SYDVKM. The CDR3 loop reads CATGAVQSDTQYF. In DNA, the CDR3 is TGTGCCACAGGGGCAGTACAGTCGGATACGCAGTATTTT.

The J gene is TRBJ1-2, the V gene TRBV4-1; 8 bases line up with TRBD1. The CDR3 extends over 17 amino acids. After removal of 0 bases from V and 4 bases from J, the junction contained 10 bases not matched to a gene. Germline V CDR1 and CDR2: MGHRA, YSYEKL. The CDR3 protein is CASSQEPGTGEPYGYTF. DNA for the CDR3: TGCGCCAGCAGCCAAGAACCCGGGACAGGAGAACCCTATGGCTACACCTTC.

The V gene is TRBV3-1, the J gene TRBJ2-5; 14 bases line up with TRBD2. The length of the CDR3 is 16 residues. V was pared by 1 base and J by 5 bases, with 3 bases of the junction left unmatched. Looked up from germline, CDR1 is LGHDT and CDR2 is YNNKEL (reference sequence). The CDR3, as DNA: TGTGCCAGCAGCCAAGGACTAGCGGGGGGGTTGGAGACCCAGTACTTC. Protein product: CASSQGLAGGLETQYF.

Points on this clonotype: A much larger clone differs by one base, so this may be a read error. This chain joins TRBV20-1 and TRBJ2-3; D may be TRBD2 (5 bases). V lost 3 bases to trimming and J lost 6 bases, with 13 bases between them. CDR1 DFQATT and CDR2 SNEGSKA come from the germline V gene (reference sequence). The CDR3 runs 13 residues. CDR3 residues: CSASASRGDTQYF. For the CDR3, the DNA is TGCAGTGCTAGCGCCTCTCGAGGGGATACGCAGTATTTT.

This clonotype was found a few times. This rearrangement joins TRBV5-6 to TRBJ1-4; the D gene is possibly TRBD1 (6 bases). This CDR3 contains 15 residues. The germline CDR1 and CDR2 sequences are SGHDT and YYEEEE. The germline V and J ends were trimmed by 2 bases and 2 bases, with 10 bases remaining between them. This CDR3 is CASSFGQWTNEKLFF. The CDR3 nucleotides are TGTGCCAGCAGCTTTGGACAGTGGACTAATGAAAAACTGTTTTTT.

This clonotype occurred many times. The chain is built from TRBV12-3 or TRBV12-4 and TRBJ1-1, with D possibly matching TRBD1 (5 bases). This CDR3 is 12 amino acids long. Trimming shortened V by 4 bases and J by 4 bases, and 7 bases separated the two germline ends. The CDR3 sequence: CASSSRVTEAFF. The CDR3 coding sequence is TGTGCCAGCAGTTCCAGGGTCACTGAAGCTTTCTTT.

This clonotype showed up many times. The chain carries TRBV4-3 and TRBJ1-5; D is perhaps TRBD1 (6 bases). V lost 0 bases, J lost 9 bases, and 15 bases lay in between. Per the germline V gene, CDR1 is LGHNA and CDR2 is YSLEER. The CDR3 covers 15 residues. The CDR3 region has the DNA TGCGCCAGCAGCCAAGATTTGGGGGCCATGGGGCCCCAGCATTTT. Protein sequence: CASSQDLGAMGPQHF.

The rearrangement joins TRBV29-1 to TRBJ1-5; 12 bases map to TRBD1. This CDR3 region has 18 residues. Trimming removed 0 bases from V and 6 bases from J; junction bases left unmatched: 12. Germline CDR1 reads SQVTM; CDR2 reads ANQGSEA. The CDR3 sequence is CSVEDTGDRGPPCQPQHF. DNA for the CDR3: TGCAGCGTTGAAGATACGGGGGACAGGGGGCCCCCTTGTCAGCCCCAGCATTTT. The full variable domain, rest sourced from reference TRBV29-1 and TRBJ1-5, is SAVISQKPSRDICQRGTSLTIQCQVDSQVTMMFWYRQQPGQSLTLIATANQGSEATYESGFVIDKFPISRPNLTFSTLTVSNMSPEDSSIYLCSVEDTGDRGPPCQPQHFGDGTRLSIL.

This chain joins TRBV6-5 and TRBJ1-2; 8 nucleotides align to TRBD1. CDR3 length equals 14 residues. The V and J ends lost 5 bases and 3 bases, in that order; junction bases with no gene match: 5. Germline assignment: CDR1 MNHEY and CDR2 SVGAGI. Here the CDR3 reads CASSKDRGYYGYTF. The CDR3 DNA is TGTGCCAGCAGTAAAGACAGGGGCTACTATGGCTACACCTTC.